This passage covers 12 T cell receptor beta chains from one sample sequenced in a study of long-term antiretroviral therapy in people with HIV. Survey-level resolution applied to immunoSEQ assay v3.0. Assay: immunoSEQ multiplex PCR; the TCRdb copy retains only in-frame clones and omits some. The sample lists about 17,000 clones, roughly four fifths occurring once. The source material was unsorted PBMCs, sampled 0.3 years after starting antiretroviral therapy. Receptor source: a man in his late teens or twenties with HIV.

The chain couples TRBV11-1 to TRBJ1-6; D uncertain. The CDR3 runs to 16 residues. Between the trimmed V and J ends, which lost 7 bases and 8 bases, there was a span of 21 bases. CDR1 and CDR2 (germline): SGHAT, FQDESV (reference sequence). The CDR3 region has the DNA TGTGCCAGCACCCTGAGCAGACAAGGGAGCGATTCACCCCTCCACTTT. It yields the protein CASTLSRQGSDSPLHF.

CDR3 region: CASSTGGGPLETQYF. DNA of the CDR3: TGTGCCAGCAGCACAGGGGGCGGACCCCTAGAGACCCAGTACTTC. The chain recombines TRBV6-5 with TRBJ2-5; TRBD1 matches 9 bases. V was clipped by 6 bases and J by 4 bases; unmatched bases: 9. The CDR3 consists of 15 residues. Germline CDR1 MNHEY, CDR2 SVGAGI.

The chain couples TRBV29-1 to TRBJ1-2, with D possibly matching TRBD1 (6 bases). The V gene's germline CDR1 is SQVTM and CDR2 ANQGSEA. The germline V and J ends were trimmed by 6 bases and 7 bases, with 18 bases remaining between them. CDR3 length equals 13 residues. The CDR3 is CSVPSQGAGGYTF. Written as DNA, the CDR3 is TGCAGCGTCCCCTCACAGGGTGCGGGTGGCTACACCTTC.

The chain combines TRBV30 with TRBJ2-5; D unresolved. The V end was cut by 2 bases, the J end by 5 bases, with 12 bases between. This CDR3 contains 13 residues. CDR1 and CDR2 (germline): GTSNPN, SVGIG (reference sequence). Here the CDR3 reads CAWSSSDGETQYF. The CDR3 region has the DNA TGTGCCTGGAGTTCTTCGGACGGGGAGACCCAGTACTTC. The full variable domain, completed using reference TRBV30 and TRBJ2-5, is SQTIHQWPATLVQPVGSPLSLECTVEGTSNPNLYWYRQAAGRGLQLLFYSVGIGQISSEVPQNLSASRPQDRQFILSSKKLLLSDSGFYLCAWSSSDGETQYFGPGTRLLVL.

The V gene is TRBV2, the J gene TRBJ2-1; TRBD1 is a possible D gene (6 bases). CDR1 and CDR2 (germline): SNHLY, FYNNEI. The CDR3 sequence is 12 residues long. V was cut by 5 bases and J by 9 bases, with 11 bases left in between. The CDR3 sequence: CASSSQGPEQFF. The CDR3 DNA reads TGTGCCAGCAGTTCCCAGGGGCCTGAGCAGTTCTTC.

This sequence joins TRBV18 and TRBJ2-3; 10 bases line up with TRBD2. CDR1 and CDR2 from the germline V gene are KGHSH and LQKENI. The CDR3 is 17 amino acids. The V and J ends lost 3 bases and 3 bases, in that order; junction bases with no gene match: 9. The CDR3 loop is CASSPLELAGMTDTQYF. CDR3 nucleotides: TGTGCCAGCTCACCTTTAGAACTAGCGGGGATGACAGATACGCAGTATTTT.

The chain links TRBV5-1 to TRBJ1-2, with D possibly TRBD1 on 5 matching bases. The CDR3 is 14 amino acids. Germline lookup yields CDR1 SGHRS and CDR2 YFSETQ. V was shortened by 0 bases and J by 4 bases, with 10 bases between the two germline ends. The CDR3 spells CASSLDGGGYGYTF. CDR3 DNA: TGCGCCAGCAGCTTGGATGGGGGGGGCTATGGCTACACCTTC.

The V gene is TRBV4-1, the J gene TRBJ2-1; possibly TRBD2 for D (5 bases). Trimming took 0 bases from V and 0 from J, leaving 12 bases between them. Germline CDR1 reads MGHRA; CDR2 reads YSYEKL. The CDR3 length is 17 residues. CDR3 protein: CASSQEGDTSSYNEQFF. For the CDR3, the DNA is TGCGCCAGCAGCCAAGAAGGAGACACTAGCTCCTACAATGAGCAGTTCTTC.

This rearrangement joins TRBV4-1 to TRBJ1-5, with TRBD1 identical over 7 bases. CDR3 length equals 14 residues. Germline V lookup: CDR1 MGHRA, CDR2 YSYEKL. Germline trimming cut 6 bases from V and 3 bases from J; bases unmatched to any gene: 5. Here the CDR3 reads CASSTTGTNQPQHF. The DNA for the CDR3 is TGCGCCAGCAGTACGACAGGGACCAATCAGCCCCAGCATTTT.

The rearrangement uses TRBV4-1 and TRBJ1-1; possibly TRBD1 for D (5 bases). In germline, CDR1 is MGHRA, CDR2 YSYEKL. V lost 1 base, J lost 5 bases, and 17 bases lay in between. The CDR3 contains 16 residues. DNA for the CDR3: TGCGCCAGCAGCCAAGTAGATATGGGACTGATTACTGAAGCTTTCTTT. Its translation: CASSQVDMGLITEAFF.

V gene TRBV7-9 combines with J gene TRBJ1-2; 11 bases map to TRBD1. The CDR3 spans 14 residues. Germline trimming cut 5 bases from V and 3 bases from J; bases unmatched to any gene: 2. The germline CDR1 and CDR2 sequences are SEHNR and FQNEAQ (reference sequence). The CDR3 nucleotides read TGTGCCAGCAGCCGGACAGGGGGCGACTATGGCTACACCTTC. This sequence encodes CASSRTGGDYGYTF.

In its sample, this clone was seen a few times. This chain joins TRBV7-6 and TRBJ2-1; D unclear. This CDR3 has 13 amino acids. Trimming took 3 bases from V and 2 from J, leaving 5 bases between them. The germline CDR1 and CDR2 sequences are SGHVS and FNYEAQ. The CDR3 DNA follows: TGTGCCAGCAGCTTGGCCACCTACAATGAGCAGTTCTTC. It encodes CASSLATYNEQFF.